The rows below give T cell receptor beta chains drawn from one sample of a study of cytomegalovirus exposure and HLA in healthy donors. The table came from immunoSEQ multiplex PCR; TCRdb's copy has only in-frame clones and leaves some out. The data show over 200,000 clones, nearly 90% seen once. The sample was PBMCs. The receptors here all came from a woman aged 18-35 years in good health and CMV-seronegative. Both conserved end residues are trimmed from each CDR3.

CDR3 protein | J gene | V gene
ASSFLGAQGTEAF | TRBJ1-1 | TRBV5-1
ASRNPTGTRSNYGYT | TRBJ1-2 | TRBV4-1
ASSLTSGTYNEQF | TRBJ2-1 | TRBV13
ASSFRGEGNTIY | TRBJ1-3 | TRBV5-6
ASRRANTEAF | TRBJ1-1 | TRBV5-6
ASSPGRGPTNEKLF | TRBJ1-4 | TRBV9
ASSPDQRGDTQY | TRBJ2-3 | TRBV5-6
ASSVEKINEQF | TRBJ2-1 | TRBV6-1
ASSLGGSSYNEQF | TRBJ2-1 | TRBV11-2
ASRRDSSYNEQF | TRBJ2-1 | TRBV5-1
SVAGGTATDTQY | TRBJ2-3 | TRBV29-1
ASSPDRASYNEQF | TRBJ2-1 | TRBV19
ASSKDSPNYGYT | TRBJ1-2 | TRBV7-9
ASEGTFGAQY | TRBJ2-5 | TRBV2
ASSQLAGGIQETQY | TRBJ2-5 | TRBV4-3
ASTNGANVLT | TRBJ2-6 | TRBV27